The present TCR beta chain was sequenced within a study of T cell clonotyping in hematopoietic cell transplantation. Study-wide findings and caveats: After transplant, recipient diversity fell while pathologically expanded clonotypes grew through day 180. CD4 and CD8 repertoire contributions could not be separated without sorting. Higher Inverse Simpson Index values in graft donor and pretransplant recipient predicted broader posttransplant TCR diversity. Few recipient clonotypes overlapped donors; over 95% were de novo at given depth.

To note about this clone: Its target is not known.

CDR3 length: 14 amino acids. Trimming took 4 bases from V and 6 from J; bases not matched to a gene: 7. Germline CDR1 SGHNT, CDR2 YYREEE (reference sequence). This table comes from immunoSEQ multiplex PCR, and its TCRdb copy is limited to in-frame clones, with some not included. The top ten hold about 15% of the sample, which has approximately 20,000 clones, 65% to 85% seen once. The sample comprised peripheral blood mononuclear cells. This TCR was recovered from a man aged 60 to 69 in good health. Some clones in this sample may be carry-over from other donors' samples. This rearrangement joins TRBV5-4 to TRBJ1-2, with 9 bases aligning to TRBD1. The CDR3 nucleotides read TGTGCCAGCAGCCCCGAACAGGGGGCGAATGGCTACACCTTC. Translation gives CASSPEQGANGYTF.